These 16 T cell receptor beta chains originate from one sample sequenced in a study of follicular helper T cells after annual influenza vaccination. Described time point: 2013-2014 season, 7 days after vaccination. The repertoire was sequenced with immunoSEQ multiplex PCR; TCRdb's copy has only in-frame clones and lacks some. The sample records 9,000 or so clones, under 85% being singletons. Sequenced here: CXCR5+ CD38- circulating T follicular helper cells from blood, sampled 7 days after influenza vaccination. Indicated subset: circulating Tfh, non-naive CD4+CXCR5+PD-1+ (ICOS+CD38+ or ICOS-CD38-). These receptors were taken from an adult who received the influenza vaccine.

This rearrangement joins TRBV29-1 to TRBJ2-3; 7 positions agree with TRBD2. This CDR3 comprises 15 residues. The trim removed 6 bases at V and 6 bases at J, leaving 15 bases unmatched. The germline CDR1 and CDR2 sequences are SQVTM and ANQGSEA. Here the CDR3 reads CSVRATTAGEDTQYF. In DNA form, the CDR3 reads TGCAGCGTGCGAGCAACCACTGCGGGGGAGGATACGCAGTATTTT.

V gene TRBV5-1 combines with J gene TRBJ1-1; D perhaps matches TRBD1 (6 bases). Germline V gives CDR1 SGHRS, CDR2 YFSETQ. Deletions cut 4 bases from V and 4 bases from J, with 11 bases between. The CDR3 runs 13 residues. CDR3 residues: CASSRGGVTEAFF. Written as DNA, the CDR3 is TGCGCCAGCAGCCGAGGGGGGGTCACTGAAGCTTTCTTT.

The CDR3 is CASSIGTGQTYGYTF. The CDR3 DNA reads as TGTGCCAGTAGTATAGGAACTGGACAGACCTATGGCTACACCTTC. The rearrangement joins TRBV19 to TRBJ1-2; D is perhaps TRBD1 (6 bases). The CDR3 has 15 residues. Trimming shortened V by 1 base and J by 4 bases, and 13 bases separated the two germline ends. CDR1 and CDR2 from the germline V gene are LNHDA and SQIVND (reference sequence).

The chain has TRBV5-4 and TRBJ2-1; tentatively, D is TRBD2 (6 bases). The germline CDR1 and CDR2 sequences are SGHNT and YYREEE (reference sequence). V shed 2 bases and J shed 6 bases, with 9 bases lying between them. The CDR3 has 13 amino acids. The CDR3 protein is CASSLGAGNEQFF. The CDR3, as DNA: TGTGCCAGCAGCTTAGGAGCGGGCAATGAGCAGTTCTTC.

Only one count was recorded for this clone. The chain has TRBV6-5 and TRBJ2-5; D may correspond to TRBD1 or TRBD2 (6 bases each). Looked up from germline, CDR1 is MNHEY and CDR2 is SVGAGI. The ends were cut back, 6 bases at V and 6 bases at J, with 14 bases in the middle. The CDR3 totals 13 residues. The CDR3 region has the DNA TGTGCCAGCAGAACGAGGGGGGAAAAGACCCAGTACTTC. This translates into CASRTRGEKTQYF.

This clone was counted a single time. The genes are TRBV4-1 and TRBJ2-1, with TRBD2 matching over 7 bases. The trim removed 0 bases at V and 3 bases at J, leaving 5 bases unmatched. The CDR3 is made up of 16 amino acids. Germline CDR1 reads MGHRA; CDR2 reads YSYEKL. CDR3 in DNA: TGCGCCAGCAGCCAAGACCCAGCGGGGAGCTACAATGAGCAGTTCTTC. Translation gives CASSQDPAGSYNEQFF.

This chain links TRBV5-4 with TRBJ1-2; D is ambiguous. Germline values: CDR1 SGHNT, CDR2 YYREEE (reference sequence). The V gene lost 4 bases and the J gene lost 6 bases, with 16 bases spanning the gap. CDR3 length: 14 residues. The CDR3 loop reads CASSLAGFFHGYTF. CDR3 in DNA: TGTGCCAGCAGCCTAGCTGGCTTCTTCCATGGCTACACCTTC.

CDR3 sequence: CAINPGTVENEQFF. DNA for the CDR3: TGTGCCATCAATCCCGGGACAGTTGAAAATGAGCAGTTCTTC. This sequence joins TRBV10-3 and TRBJ2-1; TRBD1 matches at 7 bases. V shed 7 bases and J 7 bases; nucleotides not matched to a gene: 10. The CDR3 is 14 amino acids. Per germline, CDR1 ENHRY and CDR2 SYGVKD.

The chain recombines TRBV28 with TRBJ1-5; no reliable D call. CDR3 length: 15 amino acids. CDR1 and CDR2 (germline): MDHEN, SYDVKM. Trimming pared 5 bases from V and 2 bases from J, leaving 13 bases between. CDR3 residues: CASSRPEERNQPQHF. CDR3 nucleotides: TGTGCCAGCAGTCGCCCGGAGGAACGCAATCAGCCCCAGCATTTT.

This clone has just one count. The V gene is TRBV27, the J gene TRBJ2-3; the D gene is possibly TRBD2 (6 bases). Per germline, CDR1 MNHEY and CDR2 SMNVEV (reference sequence). Trimming cost V 3 bases and J 3 bases, with 13 bases left between them. The CDR3 spans 15 residues. CDR3 DNA: TGTGCCAGCAGTTTCCACAAGGCGGGGACAGATACGCAGTATTTT. Protein product: CASSFHKAGTDTQYF.

The chain uses TRBV5-6 and TRBJ2-1, with D possibly matching TRBD2 (5 bases). This CDR3 has 16 residues. Trimming took off 4 bases at V and 9 bases at J, with 23 bases between the two ends. CDR1 and CDR2 (germline): SGHDT, YYEEEE. The CDR3 here is CASSPARLPAGGEQFF. The CDR3 DNA sequence: TGTGCCAGCAGCCCGGCGCGACTCCCGGCAGGAGGTGAGCAGTTCTTC.

This chain connects TRBV4-2 to TRBJ2-3; no definite D call. Germline CDR1 and CDR2: LGHNA and YNFKEQ. V lost 5 bases to trimming and J lost 5 bases, with 17 bases between them. The CDR3 covers 15 residues. CDR3 bases: TGTGCCAGCAGCATCGGCGGTACGAAGGGAGATACGCAGTATTTT. Residues: CASSIGGTKGDTQYF.

The V and J genes are TRBV19 and TRBJ1-1, with TRBD1 matching 9 bases. The J segment lost 4 bases and the V segment lost 6 bases, leaving 6 bases of the junction unmatched. This CDR3 contains 14 residues. CDR1 and CDR2 from the germline V gene are LNHDA and SQIVND (reference sequence). DNA of the CDR3: TGTGCCAGTAGGTCACAGGGGGCGAGCACTGAAGCTTTCTTT. This codes for CASRSQGASTEAFF.

This chain uses TRBV6-1 with TRBJ2-7, with D unclear. Germline V CDR1 and CDR2: MNHNS, SASEGT. The CDR3 has 12 amino acids. V was cut by 0 bases and J by 7 bases, with 7 bases left in between. CDR3 DNA: TGTGCCAGCAGTGAAGCGCTCTGGGAGCAGTACTTC. As protein: CASSEALWEQYF.

The V gene is TRBV10-3, the J gene TRBJ2-5; the D gene is possibly TRBD2 (6 bases). In germline, CDR1 is ENHRY, CDR2 SYGVKD. Between the trimmed V and J ends, which lost 4 bases and 5 bases, there was a span of 17 bases. The CDR3 loop spans 15 amino acids. This CDR3 reads CAISAVAKAGETQYF. The CDR3, as DNA: TGTGCCATCAGTGCGGTCGCCAAGGCGGGGGAGACCCAGTACTTC.

This chain links TRBV6-5 with TRBJ1-6; 9 bases match TRBD1. J gave up 6 bases and V 6 bases, and 3 bases lay outside the gene matches. The germline gives CDR1 MNHEY, CDR2 SVGAGI. CDR3 length: 14 amino acids. The chain's CDR3 is CASRGQGSNSPLHF. The CDR3 DNA is TGTGCCAGCAGGGGACAGGGAAGTAATTCACCCCTCCACTTT.